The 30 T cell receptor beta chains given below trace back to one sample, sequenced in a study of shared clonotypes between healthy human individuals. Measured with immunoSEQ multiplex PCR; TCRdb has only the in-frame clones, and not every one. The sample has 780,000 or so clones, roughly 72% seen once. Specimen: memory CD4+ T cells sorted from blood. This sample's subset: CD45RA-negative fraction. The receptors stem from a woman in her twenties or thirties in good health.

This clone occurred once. In DNA form, the CDR3 reads TGTGCCAGCAGCTTAAGAGAAGTGGGAGACACGAACACCGGGGAGCTGTTTTTT. Its translation: CASSLREVGDTNTGELFF. The chain recombines TRBV7-2 with TRBJ2-2; D possibly corresponds to TRBD2 (5 bases). V was pared by 2 bases and J by 0 bases, with 16 bases between. This CDR3 spans 18 amino acids. From germline, CDR1 is SGHTA and CDR2 FQGNSA. The full variable domain, in which reference TRBV7-2 and TRBJ2-2 provide the parts outside the CDR3, is GAGVSQSPSNKVTEKGKDVELRCDPISGHTALYWYRQSLGQGLEFLIYFQGNSAPDKSGLPSDRFSAERTGGSVSTLTIQRTQQEDSAVYLCASSLREVGDTNTGELFFGEGSRLTVL.

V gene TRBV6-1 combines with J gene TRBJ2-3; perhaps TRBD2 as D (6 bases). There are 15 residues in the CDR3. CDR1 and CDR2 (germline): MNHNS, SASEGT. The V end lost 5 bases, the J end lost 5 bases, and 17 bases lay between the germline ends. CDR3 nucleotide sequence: TGTGCCAGCAGTTTATCAGCGGGTCACCGAGATACGCAGTATTTT. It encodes CASSLSAGHRDTQYF.

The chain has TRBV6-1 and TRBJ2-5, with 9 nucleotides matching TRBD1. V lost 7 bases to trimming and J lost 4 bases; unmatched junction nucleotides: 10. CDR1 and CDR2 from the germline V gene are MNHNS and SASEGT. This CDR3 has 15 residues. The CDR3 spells CASNKGTGGAETQYF. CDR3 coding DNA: TGTGCCAGCAACAAGGGTACAGGGGGCGCAGAGACCCAGTACTTC.

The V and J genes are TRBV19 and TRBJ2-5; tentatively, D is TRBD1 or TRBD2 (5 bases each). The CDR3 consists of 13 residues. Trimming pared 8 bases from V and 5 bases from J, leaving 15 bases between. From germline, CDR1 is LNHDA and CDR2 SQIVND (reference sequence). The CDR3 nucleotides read TGTGCCAGTGGCTCCCCCAGGGAGGAGACCCAGTACTTC. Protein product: CASGSPREETQYF.

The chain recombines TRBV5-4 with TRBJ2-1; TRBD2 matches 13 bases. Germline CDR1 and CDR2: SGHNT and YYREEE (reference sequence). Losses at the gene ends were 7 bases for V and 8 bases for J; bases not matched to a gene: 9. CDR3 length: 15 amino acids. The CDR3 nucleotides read TGTGCCAGCGGCACGGGGACTAGCGGGAAGGATGAGCAGTTCTTC. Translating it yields CASGTGTSGKDEQFF.

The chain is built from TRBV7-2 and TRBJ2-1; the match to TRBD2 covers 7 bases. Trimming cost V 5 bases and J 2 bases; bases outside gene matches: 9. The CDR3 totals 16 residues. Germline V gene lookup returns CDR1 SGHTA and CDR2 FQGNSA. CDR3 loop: CASSAYSGQPYNEQFF. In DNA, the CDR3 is TGTGCCAGCAGCGCCTATAGCGGGCAGCCCTACAATGAGCAGTTCTTC.

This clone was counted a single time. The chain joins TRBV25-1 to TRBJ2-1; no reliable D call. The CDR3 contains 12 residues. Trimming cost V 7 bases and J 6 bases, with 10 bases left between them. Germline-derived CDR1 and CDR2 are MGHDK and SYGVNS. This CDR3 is CASTDTSNEQFF. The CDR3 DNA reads TGTGCCAGCACAGATACGTCCAATGAGCAGTTCTTC.

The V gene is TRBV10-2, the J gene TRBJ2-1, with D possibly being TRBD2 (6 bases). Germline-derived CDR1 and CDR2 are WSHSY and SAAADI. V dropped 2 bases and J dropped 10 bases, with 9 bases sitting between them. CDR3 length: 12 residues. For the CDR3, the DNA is TGCGCCAGCAGTGAGGGGAGGTGGGAGCAGTTCTTC. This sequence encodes CASSEGRWEQFF.

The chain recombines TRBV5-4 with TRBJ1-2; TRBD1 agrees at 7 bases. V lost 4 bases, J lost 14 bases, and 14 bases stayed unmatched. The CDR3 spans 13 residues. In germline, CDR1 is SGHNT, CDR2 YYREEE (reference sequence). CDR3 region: CASSPEGALGSTF. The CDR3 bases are TGTGCCAGCAGCCCCGAGGGGGCCCTGGGGAGTACCTTC.

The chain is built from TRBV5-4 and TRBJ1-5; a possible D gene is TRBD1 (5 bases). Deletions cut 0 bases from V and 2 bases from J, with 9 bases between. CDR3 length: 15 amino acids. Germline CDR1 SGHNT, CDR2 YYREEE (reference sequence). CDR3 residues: CASSLGTSGNQPQHF. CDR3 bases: TGTGCCAGCAGCTTGGGGACATCGGGCAATCAGCCCCAGCATTTT.

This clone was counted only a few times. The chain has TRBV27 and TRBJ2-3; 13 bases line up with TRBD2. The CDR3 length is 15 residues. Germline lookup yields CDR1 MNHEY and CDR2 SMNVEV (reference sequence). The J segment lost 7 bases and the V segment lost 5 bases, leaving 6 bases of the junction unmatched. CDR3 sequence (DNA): TGTGCCAGCAGTCAACGGACTAGCGGGAGTTATACGCAGTATTTT. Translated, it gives CASSQRTSGSYTQYF.

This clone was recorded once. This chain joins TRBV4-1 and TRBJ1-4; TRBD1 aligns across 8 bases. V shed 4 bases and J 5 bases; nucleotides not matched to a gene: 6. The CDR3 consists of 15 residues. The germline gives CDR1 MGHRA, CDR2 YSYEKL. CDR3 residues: CASSPQGGGNEKLFF. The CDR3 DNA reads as TGCGCCAGCAGCCCACAGGGGGGGGGCAATGAAAAACTGTTTTTT.

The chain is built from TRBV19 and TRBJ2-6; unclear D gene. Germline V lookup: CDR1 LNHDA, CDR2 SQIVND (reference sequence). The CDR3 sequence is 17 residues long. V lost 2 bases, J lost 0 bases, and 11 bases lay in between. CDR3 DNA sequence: TGTGCCAGTAGTATACTCAGGATAGGCTCTGGGGCCAACGTCCTGACTTTC. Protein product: CASSILRIGSGANVLTF.

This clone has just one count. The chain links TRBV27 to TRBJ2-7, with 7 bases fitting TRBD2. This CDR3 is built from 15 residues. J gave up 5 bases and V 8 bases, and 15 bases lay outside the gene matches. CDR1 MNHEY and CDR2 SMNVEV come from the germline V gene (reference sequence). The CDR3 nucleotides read TGTGCCAGCGATATCTCGGGACTACCGGGCCACGAGCAGTACTTC. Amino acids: CASDISGLPGHEQYF.

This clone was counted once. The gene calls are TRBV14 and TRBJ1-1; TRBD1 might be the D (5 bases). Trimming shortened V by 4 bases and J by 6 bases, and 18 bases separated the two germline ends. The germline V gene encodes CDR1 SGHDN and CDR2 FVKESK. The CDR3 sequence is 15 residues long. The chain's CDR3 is CASSPWGRERAEAFF. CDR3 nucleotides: TGTGCCAGCAGCCCATGGGGCCGTGAAAGGGCTGAAGCTTTCTTT.

DNA for the CDR3: TGCAGCGTCCTAGCGGGAGGAGGCACAGATACGCAGTATTTT. This gives the protein CSVLAGGGTDTQYF. V and J are TRBV29-1 and TRBJ2-3, with 11 bases aligning to TRBD2. This CDR3 contains 14 residues. V shed 6 bases and J 1 base; nucleotides not matched to a gene: 3. Germline V gene lookup returns CDR1 SQVTM and CDR2 ANQGSEA.

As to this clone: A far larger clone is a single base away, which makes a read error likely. CDR3: CASSQDLGHGNTIYF. The CDR3 DNA is TGTGCCAGCAGCCAAGATCTTGGTCACGGAAACACCATATATTTT. V usage is TRBV4-2 and J usage is TRBJ1-3; D remains unclear. The V end was cut by 0 bases, the J end by 4 bases, with 10 bases between. The CDR3 loop spans 15 amino acids. In germline, CDR1 is LGHNA, CDR2 YNFKEQ.

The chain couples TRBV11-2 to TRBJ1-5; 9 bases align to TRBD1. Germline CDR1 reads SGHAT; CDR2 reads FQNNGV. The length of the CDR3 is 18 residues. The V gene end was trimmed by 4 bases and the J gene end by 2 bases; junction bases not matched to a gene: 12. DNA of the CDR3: TGTGCCAGCAGCTGTGGGACAGGGAAGTTGATAGGCAATCAGCCCCAGCATTTT. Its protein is CASSCGTGKLIGNQPQHF.

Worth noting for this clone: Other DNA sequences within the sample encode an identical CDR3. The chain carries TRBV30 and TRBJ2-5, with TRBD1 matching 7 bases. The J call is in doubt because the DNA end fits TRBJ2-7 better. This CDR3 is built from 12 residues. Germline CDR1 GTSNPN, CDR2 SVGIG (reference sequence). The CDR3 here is CAWSVQGYEQYF. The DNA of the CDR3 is TGTGCCTGGAGTGTACAGGGGTACGAGCAGTACTTC.

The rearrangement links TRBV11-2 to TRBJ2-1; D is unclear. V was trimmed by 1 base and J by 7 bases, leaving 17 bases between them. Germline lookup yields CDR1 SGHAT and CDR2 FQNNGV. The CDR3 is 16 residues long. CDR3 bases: TGTGCCAGCAGCTTAGCACTTTTTATTCGGTCTAATGAGCAGTTCTTC. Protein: CASSLALFIRSNEQFF.

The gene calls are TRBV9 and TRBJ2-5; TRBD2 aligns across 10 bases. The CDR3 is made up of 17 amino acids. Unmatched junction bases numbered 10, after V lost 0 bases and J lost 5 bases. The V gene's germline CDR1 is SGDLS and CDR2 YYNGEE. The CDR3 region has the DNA TGTGCCAGCAGCGTAGGTCCTAGCGGGAGCTCCCTTGAGACCCAGTACTTC. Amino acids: CASSVGPSGSSLETQYF.

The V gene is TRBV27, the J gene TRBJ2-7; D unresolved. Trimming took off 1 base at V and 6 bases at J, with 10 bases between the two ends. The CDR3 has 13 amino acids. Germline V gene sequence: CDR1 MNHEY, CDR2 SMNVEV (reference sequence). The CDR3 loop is CASSLLATAEQYF. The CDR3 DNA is TGTGCCAGCAGTTTATTGGCTACCGCCGAGCAGTACTTC.

Here the CDR3 DNA reads TGCGCCAGCAGCTTGGGGGGACTATTCTCCTACAATGAGCAGTTCTTC. This translates into CASSLGGLFSYNEQFF. The V gene is TRBV5-1, the J gene TRBJ2-1; TRBD2 aligns across 7 bases. The CDR3 length is 16 residues. Looked up from germline, CDR1 is SGHRS and CDR2 is YFSETQ. J gave up 0 bases and V 0 bases, and 3 bases lay outside the gene matches.

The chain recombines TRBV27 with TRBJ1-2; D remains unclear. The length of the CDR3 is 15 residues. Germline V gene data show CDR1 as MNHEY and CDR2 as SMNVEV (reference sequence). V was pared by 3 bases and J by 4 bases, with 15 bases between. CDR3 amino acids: CASSFRGNGGYGYTF. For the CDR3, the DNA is TGTGCCAGCAGTTTTAGAGGGAACGGAGGCTATGGCTACACCTTC.

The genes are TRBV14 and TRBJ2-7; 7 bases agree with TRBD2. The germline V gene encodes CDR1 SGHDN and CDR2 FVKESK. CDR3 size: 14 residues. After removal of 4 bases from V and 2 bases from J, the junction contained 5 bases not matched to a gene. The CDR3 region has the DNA TGTGCCAGCAGCCCCCGACTAGCTACCTACGAGCAGTACTTC. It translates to CASSPRLATYEQYF.

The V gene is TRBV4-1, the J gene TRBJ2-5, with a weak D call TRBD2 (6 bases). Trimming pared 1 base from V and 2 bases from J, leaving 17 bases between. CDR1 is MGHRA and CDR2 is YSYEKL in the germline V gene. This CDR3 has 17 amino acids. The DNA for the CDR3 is TGCGCCAGCAGCCAAGGGGGGGTTTTTGACGGTCAAGAGACCCAGTACTTC. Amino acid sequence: CASSQGGVFDGQETQYF.

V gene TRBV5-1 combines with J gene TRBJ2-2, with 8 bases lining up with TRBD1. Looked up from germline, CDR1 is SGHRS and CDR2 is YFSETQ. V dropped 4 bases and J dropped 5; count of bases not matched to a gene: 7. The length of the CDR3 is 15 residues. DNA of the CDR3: TGCGCCAGCAGCCGCGGACAGGGATGGACCGGGGAGCTGTTTTTT. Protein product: CASSRGQGWTGELFF.

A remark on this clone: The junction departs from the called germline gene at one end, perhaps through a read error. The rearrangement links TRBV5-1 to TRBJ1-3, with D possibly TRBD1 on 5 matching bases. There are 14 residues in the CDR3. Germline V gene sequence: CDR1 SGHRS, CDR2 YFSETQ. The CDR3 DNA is TGCGCCAGCAGCTTGGGCAGGGATGGAGACACCATATATTTT. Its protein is CASSLGRDGDTIYF.

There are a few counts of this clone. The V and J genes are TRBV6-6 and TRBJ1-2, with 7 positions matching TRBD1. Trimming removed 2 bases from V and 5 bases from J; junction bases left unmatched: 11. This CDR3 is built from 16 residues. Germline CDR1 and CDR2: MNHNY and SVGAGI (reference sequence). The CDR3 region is CASSYSPTGEGYGYTF. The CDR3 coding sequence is TGTGCCAGCAGTTACAGCCCTACAGGGGAAGGTTATGGCTACACCTTC.

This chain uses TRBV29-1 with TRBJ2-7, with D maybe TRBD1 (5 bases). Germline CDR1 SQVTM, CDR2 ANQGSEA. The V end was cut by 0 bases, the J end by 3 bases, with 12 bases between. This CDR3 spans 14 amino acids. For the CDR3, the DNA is TGCAGCGTTGAAGAGGGGCCTTCAGTCTACGAGCAGTACTTC. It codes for CSVEEGPSVYEQYF.